These T cell receptor beta chains were read from a single sample in a study of blood T cell repertoires in COVID-19. The table came from immunoSEQ multiplex PCR; TCRdb's copy has only in-frame clones and leaves some out. The sample has hundreds of thousands of clones, 89% seen once. Source material: PBMCs or T cells enriched from blood (not recorded which). The receptors were sampled from a woman between 35 and 50 years old who had recovered from COVID-19. Both conserved end residues are part of each CDR3. Each record gives: CDR3 DNA, CDR3 protein, clone size, J gene, V gene, D gene. The D gene is left open where the match is weak. Expanded clones are given a class, and other clones once, few, many or no size at all.

TGTGCCAGCAGTGAGGATCGTGGGGCGGGAGGCTACACCTTC | CASSEDRGAGGYTF | NA | TRBJ1-2 | TRBV2 | NA
TGCGCCAGCAGCCAAGATAGGTCGGGAGGGGCCACTGAAGCTTTCTTT | CASSQDRSGGATEAFF | NA | TRBJ1-1 | TRBV4-3 | NA
TGTGCCAGTAGTTGGGACAGCTCCTACGAGCAGTACTTC | CASSWDSSYEQYF | NA | TRBJ2-7 | TRBV19 | TRBD1
TGTGCCAGCAGTTACGGACAGGGGGCCAGTCAGCCCCAGCATTTT | CASSYGQGASQPQHF | once | TRBJ1-5 | TRBV6-5 | TRBD1
TGTGCCAGCAGCTTAGCGTACGGGAACAATGAGCAGTTCTTC | CASSLAYGNNEQFF | NA | TRBJ2-1 | TRBV7-9 | NA
TGTGCCAGCAGCGCTGGTAGCGGGCAGTACTTC | CASSAGSGQYF | NA | TRBJ2-7 | TRBV11-2 | NA
TGTGCCAGCCGAAGCGGGGGGGCCGACGACGAGCAGTTCTTC | CASRSGGADDEQFF | NA | TRBJ2-1 | TRBV27 | TRBD2
TGTGCCAGCAGCTTAGGGTTACAGGGCGGCACTGAAGCTTTCTTT | CASSLGLQGGTEAFF | NA | TRBJ1-1 | TRBV7-2 | NA
TGTGCCAGTAGTCCCGAGCGGGGGTCCGAGCAGTACTTC | CASSPERGSEQYF | NA | TRBJ2-7 | TRBV19 | TRBD2
TGTGCCAGCAGTTTCGAGAGGGTGAATCAGCCCCAGCATTTT | CASSFERVNQPQHF | once | TRBJ1-5 | TRBV6-2/TRBV6-3 | NA
TGTGCCAGCAGCCAGGGACAGGGCCTTGGGCCCCAGCATTTT | CASSQGQGLGPQHF | NA | TRBJ1-5 | TRBV11-1 | TRBD1
TGTGCCAGCAGCCTAGGTTCTAGCGGGGTCCAGTACGAGCAGTACTTC | CASSLGSSGVQYEQYF | once | TRBJ2-7 | TRBV7-9 | TRBD2
TGCGCCAGCAGCCACATGGACAGGGGGGCTGAAGCTTTCTTT | CASSHMDRGAEAFF | NA | TRBJ1-1 | TRBV4-3 | TRBD1
TGTGCCAGTGCTTACCGGGCTAGCGGCTCCTACAATGAGCAGTTCTTC | CASAYRASGSYNEQFF | NA | TRBJ2-1 | TRBV19 | TRBD2
TGTGCCAGCAGCCAGGGACAGGGGATTAATCAGCCCCAGCATTTT | CASSQGQGINQPQHF | NA | TRBJ1-5 | TRBV6-5 | TRBD1
TGTGCCACGAAGGTGGGGGCGCGGGTCACAGATACGCAGTATTTT | CATKVGARVTDTQYF | NA | TRBJ2-3 | TRBV19 | NA
TGTGCCAGCAGGCCGGGACAGGCCTACACTGAAGCTTTCTTT | CASRPGQAYTEAFF | NA | TRBJ1-1 | TRBV28 | TRBD1
TGCGCCAGCAGCCAAGTACGGGACAGGGACAATCAGCCCCAGCATTTT | CASSQVRDRDNQPQHF | NA | TRBJ1-5 | TRBV4-1 | TRBD1
TGTGCCAGCAGCTTTAACCTGATGGCTAGCCCCTCCTACAATGAGCAGTTCTTC | CASSFNLMASPSYNEQFF | NA | TRBJ2-1 | TRBV5-5 | NA
TGTGCCAGCAGTTCGGGGACTAGAGGGGGGAATGAGCAGTTCTTC | CASSSGTRGGNEQFF | NA | TRBJ2-1 | TRBV28 | TRBD2
TGTGCCAGCAGCTTAACGGGGAGACCTACGGGGAACTATGGCTACACCTTC | CASSLTGRPTGNYGYTF | NA | TRBJ1-2 | TRBV7-3 | NA
TGTGCCAGCTCACCACGACAGGGGCGAGAAAAACTGTTTTTT | CASSPRQGREKLFF | once | TRBJ1-4 | TRBV18 | TRBD1
TGTGCCAGCGGGTCAGGGGGCAAGAACACTGAAGCTTTCTTT | CASGSGGKNTEAFF | NA | TRBJ1-1 | TRBV19 | TRBD1
TGTGCCAGCAGTTTAGCCGGAACAGGGATCACTGAAGCTTTCTTT | CASSLAGTGITEAFF | NA | TRBJ1-1 | TRBV27 | NA
TGTGCCAGCAGCTCTCTAAATCCACAGGGGTGGAGAAAACTGTTTTTT | CASSSLNPQGWRKLFF | many | TRBJ1-4 | TRBV11-3 | TRBD1
TGTGCCAGCAGCATATCGGGCGGGTACAATGAGCAGTTCTTC | CASSISGGYNEQFF | NA | TRBJ2-1 | TRBV6-2/TRBV6-3 | NA
TGTGCCTGGAGTGTAGGGGACAGAGACACAGATACGCAGTATTTT | CAWSVGDRDTDTQYF | NA | TRBJ2-3 | TRBV30 | TRBD1
TGTGCCAGCAGTGCCCCAGTTTACAGGGGGCGGTACGAGCAGTACTTC | CASSAPVYRGRYEQYF | NA | TRBJ2-7 | TRBV6-4 | TRBD1
TGCGCCAGCAGCTTTGGTACTCAGGAGCTGTTTTTT | CASSFGTQELFF | once | TRBJ2-2 | TRBV5-1 | NA
TGTGCCAGCAGCGTCGATAGACAGGCCGGTCAGCCCCAGCATTTT | CASSVDRQAGQPQHF | NA | TRBJ1-5 | TRBV7-2 | NA
TGTGCCAGCAGCAGGACTAGGGTGAACACCGGGGAGCTGTTTTTT | CASSRTRVNTGELFF | NA | TRBJ2-2 | TRBV6-5 | TRBD2
TGTGCCAGCAGCTTGACAGCCAGGGATTCACCCCTCCACTTT | CASSLTARDSPLHF | NA | TRBJ1-6 | TRBV7-2 | NA
TGTGCCAGTAGTCCCAGGACAGGCCCCGGGGATGGCTACACCTTC | CASSPRTGPGDGYTF | NA | TRBJ1-2 | TRBV19 | TRBD1
TGCGCCAGCAGCTTTTCTGGGGGCCCTGAAGCTTTCTTT | CASSFSGGPEAFF | once | TRBJ1-1 | TRBV5-1 | NA
TGCGCCAGCAGCTTGGTGGGAGACCAAGAGACCCAGTACTTC | CASSLVGDQETQYF | NA | TRBJ2-5 | TRBV5-1 | NA
TGCGCCAGCAGCTTGAAGTGGGCGCCAGATACGCAGTATTTT | CASSLKWAPDTQYF | NA | TRBJ2-3 | TRBV5-1 | NA
TGCAGCGTTGAACGGGGTGGGGAGACCCAGTACTTC | CSVERGGETQYF | NA | TRBJ2-5 | TRBV29-1 | NA
TGCGCCAGCAGCTTGTCAGGGTTCACTGAAGCTTTCTTT | CASSLSGFTEAFF | NA | TRBJ1-1 | TRBV5-1 | NA
TGTGCCACCAGTGAGCACAGGGGGTCCGGTCGCAATCAGCCCCAGCATTTT | CATSEHRGSGRNQPQHF | NA | TRBJ1-5 | TRBV24-1 | TRBD1
TGTGCCAGCAGCCAAGGACAGGGGGACGAGCAGTACTTC | CASSQGQGDEQYF | NA | TRBJ2-7 | TRBV11-2 | TRBD1
TGCGCCAGCAGCCAAGACAGGGTCCCTAATGAAAAACTGTTTTTT | CASSQDRVPNEKLFF | NA | TRBJ1-4 | TRBV4-3 | NA
TGTGCCAGCAGCTTAGCGGAGGGAACCGGGGAGCTGTTTTTT | CASSLAEGTGELFF | NA | TRBJ2-2 | TRBV7-2 | NA
TGTGCCAGCAGCTTGAAGGGGGTTGGGGTAACAGATACGCAGTATTTT | CASSLKGVGVTDTQYF | NA | TRBJ2-3 | TRBV7-2 | NA
TGTGCCAGCAGCCCCCCCGAGAGAGGGTCGGAGCTGTTTTTT | CASSPPERGSELFF | NA | TRBJ2-2 | TRBV5-4 | NA
TGTGCCAGCAGTTACTCGCGAGGGGGCTCTCAAGGGCAGCCCCAGCATTTT | CASSYSRGGSQGQPQHF | NA | TRBJ1-5 | TRBV6-7 | TRBD1
TGTGCCAGCAGCCCGCAGACAGGGACCCATGAGCAGTTCTTC | CASSPQTGTHEQFF | NA | TRBJ2-1 | TRBV7-3 | TRBD1